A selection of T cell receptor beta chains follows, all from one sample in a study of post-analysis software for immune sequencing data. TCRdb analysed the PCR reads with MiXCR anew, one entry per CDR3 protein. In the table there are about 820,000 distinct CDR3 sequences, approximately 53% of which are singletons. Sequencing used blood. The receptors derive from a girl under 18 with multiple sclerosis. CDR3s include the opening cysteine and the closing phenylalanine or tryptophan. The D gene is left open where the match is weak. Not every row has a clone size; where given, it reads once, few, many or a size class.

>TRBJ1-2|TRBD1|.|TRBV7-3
CASSLFPTGERGYTF
TGTGCCAGCAGCTTGTTTCCGACAGGGGAACGAGGCTACACCTTC
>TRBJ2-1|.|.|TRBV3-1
CASSQDVGTKRYNEQFF
TGTGCCAGCAGCCAAGATGTCGGAACCAAGAGGTACAATGAGCAGTTCTTC
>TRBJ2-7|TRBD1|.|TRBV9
CASSVSGQWSYEQYF
TGTGCCAGCAGCGTCTCGGGACAGTGGTCCTACGAGCAGTACTTC
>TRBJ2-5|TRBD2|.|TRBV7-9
CASSLYELAYQETQYF
TGTGCCAGCAGCTTATACGAACTAGCGTACCAAGAGACCCAGTACTTC
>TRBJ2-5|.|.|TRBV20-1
CSARVGVEETQYF
TGCAGTGCTAGAGTGGGGGTTGAAGAGACCCAGTACTTC
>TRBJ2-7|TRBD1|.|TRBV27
CASSFSPGQGTYEQYF
TGTGCCAGCAGTTTTTCCCCGGGACAGGGGACCTACGAGCAGTACTTC
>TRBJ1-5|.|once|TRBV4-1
CASSQDVEDSSNQPQHF
TGCGCCAGCAGCCAAGATGTCGAGGACAGTAGCAATCAGCCCCAGCATTTT
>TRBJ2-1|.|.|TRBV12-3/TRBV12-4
CASSLTGTFVFF
TGTGCCAGCAGTTTGACCGGGACTTTCGTGTTCTTC
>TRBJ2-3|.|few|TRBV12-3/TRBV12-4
CASSLDFRDTQYF
TGTGCCAGCAGTTTAGATTTTAGGGATACGCAGTATTTT
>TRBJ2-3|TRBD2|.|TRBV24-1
CATSDPTPMGAGDTDTQYF
TGTGCCACCAGTGACCCGACCCCGATGGGAGCGGGAGATACAGATACGCAGTATTTT
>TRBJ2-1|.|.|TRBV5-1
CASSLVHGSSHNEQFF
TGCGCCAGCAGCTTGGTGCACGGGAGCTCCCACAATGAGCAGTTCTTC
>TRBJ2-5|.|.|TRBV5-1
CASRRGDAQETQYF
TGCGCCAGCAGAAGGGGGGACGCCCAAGAGACCCAGTACTTC
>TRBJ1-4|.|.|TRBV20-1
CSAPRGSSNEKLFF
TGCAGTGCTCCCAGGGGCAGCTCTAATGAAAAACTGTTTTTT
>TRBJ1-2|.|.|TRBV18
CASSPPGLKAGGYTF
TGTGCCAGCTCACCACCGGGACTCAAAGCGGGAGGCTACACCTTC